Listed below are T cell receptor beta chains from one sample, sequenced in a study of Ad26.COV2.S vaccination and SARS-CoV-2 variants. Clones were read by immunoSEQ multiplex PCR, and TCRdb kept only the in-frame ones, dropping some. The sample has about 460,000 clones, 80% to 90% seen once. Sample: peripheral blood, taken in a trial of Ad26.COV2.S vaccine versus placebo. All receptors come from a person aged 18 to 65 who received the Ad26.COV2.S COVID-19 vaccine or a placebo. Both conserved end residues are part of each CDR3. A D gene is named only where the DNA matches it firmly.

>.|TRBJ1-6|TRBV4-1
CASSPFDEPLHF
>.|TRBJ1-3|TRBV7-9
CASSRDNSGNTIYF
>TRBD2|TRBJ2-1|TRBV9
CASSVALAGAGEQFF
>TRBD2|TRBJ2-5|TRBV18
CASSPKRGVQETQYF
>.|TRBJ2-2|TRBV5-6
CASGLGRNTGELFF
>TRBD1|TRBJ2-7|TRBV19
CASSTGTETYEQYF
>TRBD2|TRBJ2-3|TRBV29-1
CSARVAGGPVTDTQYF
>TRBD2|TRBJ2-3|TRBV28
CASSFGGRTTDTQYF
>.|TRBJ2-3|TRBV5-5
CASSLGGATDTQYF
>.|TRBJ2-3|TRBV10-3
CAISDGGLRADTQYF
>.|TRBJ2-6|TRBV3-1/TRBV3-2
CASSQELTTPGANVLTF
>.|TRBJ1-3|TRBV2
CASMGSGNTIYF
>.|TRBJ1-1|TRBV4-2
CASSRRQPTEAFF
>TRBD2|TRBJ2-3|TRBV5-8
CASSQLAGVGTDTQYF
>.|TRBJ2-6|TRBV2
CASRYSGANVLTF
>.|TRBJ2-1|TRBV3-1/TRBV3-2
CASSQVAGSGYNEQFF
>.|TRBJ1-2|TRBV2
CASSPAKGETF
>TRBD2|TRBJ2-1|TRBV9
CASSRSGLASNEQFF
>.|TRBJ2-3|TRBV5-1
CASHAIGGSTDTQYF
>.|TRBJ2-1|TRBV28
CASSWTTGYSYNEQFF
>TRBD2|TRBJ2-7|TRBV29-1
CSVSSGGAAEQYF
>TRBD1|TRBJ1-2|TRBV6-1
CASSERQGYGYTF
>.|TRBJ1-1|TRBV4-1
CASSQEGAGGSTEAFF
>TRBD2|TRBJ2-3|TRBV4-1
CASSQDWSSGFTSTDTQYF
>.|TRBJ2-3|TRBV2
CASHKDTQYF
>.|TRBJ2-4|TRBV19
CASSDRDNSGNIQYF
>.|TRBJ1-5|TRBV2
CASSPDSFSNQPQHF
>TRBD2|TRBJ2-1|TRBV27
CASSPTPSGADNEQFF
>.|TRBJ1-1|TRBV2
CASTGRGYTEAFF
>.|TRBJ1-6|TRBV27
CASSPRRVYNSPLHF
>.|TRBJ2-5|TRBV7-6
CASSLVGGGETQYF
>.|TRBJ2-5|TRBV29-1
CSVDGLQEDYQETQYF
>.|TRBJ1-1|TRBV12-3/TRBV12-4
CASGGPHTEAFF
>.|TRBJ2-1|TRBV6-5
CASTKTWVGNEQFF
>.|TRBJ1-2|TRBV5-1
CASSLEGGPLGGYTF
>TRBD1|TRBJ1-2|TRBV10-1
CASSPDRVQGYTF
>.|TRBJ1-2|TRBV3-1/TRBV3-2
CASSRHDGYTF
>.|TRBJ1-2|TRBV7-6
CASSPNWGGGYTF
>TRBD2|TRBJ2-7|TRBV11-2
CASSLFTSGIGEQYF
>TRBD2|TRBJ2-7|TRBV28
CASRASSSGSYEQYF
>.|TRBJ2-1|TRBV2
CASSVIGEQFF
>.|TRBJ1-5|TRBV19
CASSFVRGGNQPQHF
>.|TRBJ2-1|TRBV5-5
CASSLVQAGQFF